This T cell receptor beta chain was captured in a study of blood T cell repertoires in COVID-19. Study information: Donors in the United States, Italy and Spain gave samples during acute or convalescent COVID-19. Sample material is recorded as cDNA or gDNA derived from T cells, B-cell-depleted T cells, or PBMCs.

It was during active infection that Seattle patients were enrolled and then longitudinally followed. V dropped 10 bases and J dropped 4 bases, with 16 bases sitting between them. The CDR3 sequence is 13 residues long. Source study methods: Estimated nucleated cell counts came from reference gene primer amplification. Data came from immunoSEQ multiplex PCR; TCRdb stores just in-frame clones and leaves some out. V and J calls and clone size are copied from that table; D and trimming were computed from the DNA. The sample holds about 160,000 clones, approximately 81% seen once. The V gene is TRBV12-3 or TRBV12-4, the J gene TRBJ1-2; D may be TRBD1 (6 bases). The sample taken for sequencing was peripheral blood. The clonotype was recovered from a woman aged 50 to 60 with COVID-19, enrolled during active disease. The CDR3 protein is CATNQGNVYGYTF. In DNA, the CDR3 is TGTGCCACCAACCAGGGGAACGTCTATGGCTACACCTTC.